This T cell receptor beta chain was captured in a study of CD8 T cells in ankylosing spondylitis. Study-level points and caveats: The disease-linked clones had a CD8+ phenotype and low blood frequencies. Matched ankylosing spondylitis synovial fluid reportedly contained a significantly enriched population of disease-linked clones.

This clonotype was counted between two and nine times. Its antigen remains unidentified. Germline-derived CDR1 and CDR2 are SGHTA and FQGNSA. V was cut by 1 base and J by 6 bases, with 11 bases left in between. The CDR3 consists of 14 residues. With molecular barcodes, quantitative 5'-RACE was used to make the TCR beta libraries. TCRdb re-called the 5' RACE reads with MiXCR, one entry per CDR3 protein. The sample has about 27,000 distinct CDR3 sequences, 7.9% seen once; the top ten hold under 35%. The TCR sequence derives from a male donor with ankylosing spondylitis or in good health (not recorded which). Material for sequencing was blood. This chain uses TRBV7-2 with TRBJ2-3, with D perhaps matching TRBD1 (5 bases). Here the CDR3 reads CASSLGQSLDTQYF. DNA of the CDR3: TGTGCCAGCAGCTTAGGACAGTCTTTGGATACGCAGTATTTT.